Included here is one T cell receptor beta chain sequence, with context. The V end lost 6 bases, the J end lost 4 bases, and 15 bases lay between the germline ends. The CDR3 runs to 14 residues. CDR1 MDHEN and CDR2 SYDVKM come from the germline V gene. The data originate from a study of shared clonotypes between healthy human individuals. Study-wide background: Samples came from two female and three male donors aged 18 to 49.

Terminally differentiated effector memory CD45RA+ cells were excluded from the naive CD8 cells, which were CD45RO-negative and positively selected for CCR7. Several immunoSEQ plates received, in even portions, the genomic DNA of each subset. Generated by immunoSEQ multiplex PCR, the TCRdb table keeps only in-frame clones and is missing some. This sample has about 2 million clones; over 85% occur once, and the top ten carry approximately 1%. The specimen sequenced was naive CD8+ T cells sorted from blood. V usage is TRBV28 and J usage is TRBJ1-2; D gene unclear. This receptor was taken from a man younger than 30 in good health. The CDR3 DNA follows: TGTGCCAGCAGCCCCCTTTCGAGTGGCTATGGCTACACCTTC. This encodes CASSPLSSGYGYTF.